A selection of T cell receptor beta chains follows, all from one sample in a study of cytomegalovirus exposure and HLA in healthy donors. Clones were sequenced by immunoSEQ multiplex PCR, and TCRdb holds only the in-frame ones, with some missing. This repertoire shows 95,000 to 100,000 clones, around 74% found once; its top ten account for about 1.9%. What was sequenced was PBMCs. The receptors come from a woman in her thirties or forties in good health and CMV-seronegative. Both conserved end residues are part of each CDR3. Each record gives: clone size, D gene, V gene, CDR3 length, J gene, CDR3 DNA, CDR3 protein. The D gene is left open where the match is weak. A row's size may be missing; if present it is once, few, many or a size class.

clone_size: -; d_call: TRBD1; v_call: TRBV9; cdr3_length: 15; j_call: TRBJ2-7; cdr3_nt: TGTGCCAGCAGCGCGTCCGGGACAGGTTCCGTCGAGCAGTACTTC; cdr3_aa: CASSASGTGSVEQYF
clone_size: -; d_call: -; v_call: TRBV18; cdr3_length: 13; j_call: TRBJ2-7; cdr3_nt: TGTGCCAGCTTTGGTCCCAGCTCCTACGAGCAGTACTTC; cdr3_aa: CASFGPSSYEQYF
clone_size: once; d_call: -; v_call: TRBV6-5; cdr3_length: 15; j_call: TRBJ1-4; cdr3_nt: TGTGCCAGCAGTTACAGTCGGAGGGCTAATGAAAAACTGTTTTTT; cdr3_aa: CASSYSRRANEKLFF
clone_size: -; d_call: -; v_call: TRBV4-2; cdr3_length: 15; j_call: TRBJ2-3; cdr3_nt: TGTGCCAGCAGCCAAGCTCACAGGGCTGCAGATACGCAGTATTTT; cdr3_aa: CASSQAHRAADTQYF
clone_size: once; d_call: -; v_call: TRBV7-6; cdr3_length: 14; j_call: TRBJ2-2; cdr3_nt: TGTGCCAGCAGCTTAGGACAAAACACCGGGGAGCTGTTTTTT; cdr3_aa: CASSLGQNTGELFF
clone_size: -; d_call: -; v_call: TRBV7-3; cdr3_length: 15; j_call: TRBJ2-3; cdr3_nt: TGTGCCAGCAGCTTACGGCCAGCGAGCACAGATACGCAGTATTTT; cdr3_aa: CASSLRPASTDTQYF
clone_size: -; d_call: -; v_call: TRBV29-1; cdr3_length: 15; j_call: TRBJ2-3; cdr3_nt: TGCAGCTCGACCCCGACAGGAAGCCTCACAGATACGCAGTATTTT; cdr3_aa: CSSTPTGSLTDTQYF
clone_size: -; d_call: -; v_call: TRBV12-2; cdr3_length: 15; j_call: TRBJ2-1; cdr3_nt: TGTGCAAGTCGCTTAGCGCTGGGAGTTACAAATGAGCAGTTCTTC; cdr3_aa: CASRLALGVTNEQFF
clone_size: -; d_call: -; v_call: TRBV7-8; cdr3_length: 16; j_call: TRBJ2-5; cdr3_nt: TGTGCCAGCAGCTTAGCTTTGGATGCTGGGGGGGAGACCCAGTACTTC; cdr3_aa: CASSLALDAGGETQYF
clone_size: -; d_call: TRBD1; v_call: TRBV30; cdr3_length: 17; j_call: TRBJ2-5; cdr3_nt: TGTGCCTGGAGTGACGAGACCTCAGACAGGGCCATGGAGACCCAGTACTTC; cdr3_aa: CAWSDETSDRAMETQYF
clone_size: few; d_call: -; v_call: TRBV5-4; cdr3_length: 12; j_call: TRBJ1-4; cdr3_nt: TGTGCCAGCAGCTTGGCCGAGGGAAAACTGTTTTTT; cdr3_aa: CASSLAEGKLFF
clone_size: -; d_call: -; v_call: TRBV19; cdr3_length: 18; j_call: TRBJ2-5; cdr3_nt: TGTGCCAGTAGTATAAACCCACTAGTTACCAACTTCCCGGAGACCCAGTACTTC; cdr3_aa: CASSINPLVTNFPETQYF
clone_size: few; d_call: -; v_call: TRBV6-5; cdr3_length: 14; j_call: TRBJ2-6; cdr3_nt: TGTGCCAGCACGAGGGCCCCAGGGGCCAACGTCCTGACTTTC; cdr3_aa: CASTRAPGANVLTF
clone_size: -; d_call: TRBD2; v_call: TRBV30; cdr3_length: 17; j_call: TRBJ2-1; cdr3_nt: TGTGCCTGGAGTGTATTAGGCGGGGGGGCTTACTACAATGAGCAGTTCTTC; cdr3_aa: CAWSVLGGGAYYNEQFF